Listed below are T cell receptor beta chains from one sample, sequenced in a study of CD8 T cells in ankylosing spondylitis. Each CDR3 protein gets one entry after TCRdb re-called the 5' RACE reads with MiXCR. The table lists 200,000 to 300,000 distinct CDR3 sequences, roughly 8% of them singletons. The sequencing sample was made of blood, either unsorted or a sorted T cell fraction (not recorded which). The origin of the receptors is a female donor with ankylosing spondylitis or in good health (not recorded which). The CDR3 runs from the conserved cysteine through the conserved F or W. The D gene is left open where the match is weak. The size entry is marked missing in some rows and otherwise reads once, few, many or a size class.

cdr3_nt cdr3_aa clone_size j_call v_call d_call cdr3_length
TGTGCCAGCACAAGGCCGGGACAGGGCCACTATGGCTACACCTTC CASTRPGQGHYGYTF many TRBJ1-2 TRBV6-1 TRBD1 15
TGTGCCAGCAGCTTGGGGTGGGACACTGAAGCTTTCTTT CASSLGWDTEAFF many TRBJ1-1 TRBV7-8 NA 13
TGTGCCAGCTTTAGGTACAATGAGCAGTTCTTC CASFRYNEQFF many TRBJ2-1 TRBV2 NA 11
TGCAGTGCCACCGGACGTTTGGACTATGGCTACACCTTC CSATGRLDYGYTF many TRBJ1-2 TRBV20-1 NA 13
TGTGCCAGCCTCTCGGGGGACTACGAGCAGTACTTC CASLSGDYEQYF NA TRBJ2-7 TRBV19 NA 12
TGCAGTGCTAGGGCCCCGACAGGGGGCACGGGGAATGAGCAGTTCTTC CSARAPTGGTGNEQFF many TRBJ2-1 TRBV20-1 TRBD1 16
TGCGCCAGCAGTTCGAGGTCCGCCGAAGGGACCCAGTACTTC CASSSRSAEGTQYF many TRBJ2-5 TRBV5-1 NA 14
TGTGCCAGCAGCTTTGTCGGGGTCTGGGATGAGCAGTTCTTC CASSFVGVWDEQFF many TRBJ2-1 TRBV3-1 NA 14
TGCGCCAGCAGCTTGGGTTCCCCGGGACAGGGGGCCTACAATGAGCAGTTCTTC CASSLGSPGQGAYNEQFF many TRBJ2-1 TRBV5-1 TRBD1 18
TGTGCCAGCAGCTTAGAAACAGGGGCTGGAGGCTACACCTTC CASSLETGAGGYTF many TRBJ1-2 TRBV7-2 TRBD1 14
TGTGCCGCAAGTGAGATCAATGGCTACACCTTC CAASEINGYTF NA TRBJ1-2 TRBV30 NA 11
TGTGCCAGCAGCCCCCGGGCCACAACGGGGAATGAGCAGTTCTTC CASSPRATTGNEQFF many TRBJ2-1 TRBV7-2 NA 15
TGTGCCAGCAGCTCTGGACAGGACTGGGATACGCAGTATTTT CASSSGQDWDTQYF many TRBJ2-3 TRBV6-2/TRBV6-3 TRBD1 14
TGTGCCAGCAGCCACAGGGGAGAGGATCAGCCCCAGCATTTT CASSHRGEDQPQHF many TRBJ1-5 TRBV5-5 TRBD1 14
TGTGCCATCAGTGATATGTCTGGGGCCAACGTCCTGACTTTC CAISDMSGANVLTF NA TRBJ2-6 TRBV10-3 NA 14
TGTGCCACCAGCCAAAGAAAGGGCGGCGGGGCTAATGAGCAGTTCTTC CATSQRKGGGANEQFF many TRBJ2-1 TRBV15 NA 16
TGTGCCAGCAGTTACGGAGAGATCAGCACAGATACGCAGTATTTT CASSYGEISTDTQYF NA TRBJ2-3 TRBV6-5 NA 15
TGCAGCGCGGGACAGGGGAACTCCTACGAGCAGTACTTC CSAGQGNSYEQYF NA TRBJ2-7 TRBV29-1 TRBD1 13
TGTGCCAGCAGCGTCGACAGGGACTCTTACAATGAGCAGTTCTTC CASSVDRDSYNEQFF NA TRBJ2-1 TRBV3-1 NA 15